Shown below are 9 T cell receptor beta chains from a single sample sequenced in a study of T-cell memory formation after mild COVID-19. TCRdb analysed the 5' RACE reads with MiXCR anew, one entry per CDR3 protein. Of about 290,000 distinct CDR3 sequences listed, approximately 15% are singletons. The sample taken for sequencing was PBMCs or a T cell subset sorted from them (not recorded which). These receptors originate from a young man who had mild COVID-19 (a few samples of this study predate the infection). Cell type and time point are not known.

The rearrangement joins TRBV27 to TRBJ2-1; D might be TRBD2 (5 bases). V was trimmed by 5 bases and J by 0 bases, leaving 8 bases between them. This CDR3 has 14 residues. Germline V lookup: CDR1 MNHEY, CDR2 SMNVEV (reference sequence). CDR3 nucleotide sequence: TGTGCCAGCAGTCGGGGATCCTCCTACAATGAGCAGTTCTTC. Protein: CASSRGSSYNEQFF.

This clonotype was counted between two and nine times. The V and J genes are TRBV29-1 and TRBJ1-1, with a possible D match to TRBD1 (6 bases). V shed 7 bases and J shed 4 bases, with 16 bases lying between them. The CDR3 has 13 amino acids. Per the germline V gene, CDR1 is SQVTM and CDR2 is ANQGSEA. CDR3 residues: CSAEQGTSTEAFF. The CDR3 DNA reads TGCAGCGCTGAGCAGGGGACGAGCACTGAAGCTTTCTTT.

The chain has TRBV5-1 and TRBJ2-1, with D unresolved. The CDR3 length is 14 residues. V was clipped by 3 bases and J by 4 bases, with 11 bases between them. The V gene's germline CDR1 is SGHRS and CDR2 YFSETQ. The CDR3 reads CASSSLPGYNEQFF. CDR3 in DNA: TGCGCCAGCAGCTCCTTGCCCGGTTACAATGAGCAGTTCTTC.

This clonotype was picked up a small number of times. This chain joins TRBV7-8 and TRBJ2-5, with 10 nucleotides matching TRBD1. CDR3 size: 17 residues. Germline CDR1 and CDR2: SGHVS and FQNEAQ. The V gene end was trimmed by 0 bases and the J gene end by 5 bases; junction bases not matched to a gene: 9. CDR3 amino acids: CASSLAGRQGAGETQYF. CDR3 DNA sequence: TGTGCCAGCAGCTTAGCGGGGAGACAGGGGGCCGGGGAGACCCAGTACTTC.

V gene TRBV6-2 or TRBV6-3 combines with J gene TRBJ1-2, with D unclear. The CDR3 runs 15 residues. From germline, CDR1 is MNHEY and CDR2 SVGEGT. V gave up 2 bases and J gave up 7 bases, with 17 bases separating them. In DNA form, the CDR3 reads TGTGCCAGCAGTTACGCGGGAGAGGGAAAAGGTGGCTACACCTTC. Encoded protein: CASSYAGEGKGGYTF.

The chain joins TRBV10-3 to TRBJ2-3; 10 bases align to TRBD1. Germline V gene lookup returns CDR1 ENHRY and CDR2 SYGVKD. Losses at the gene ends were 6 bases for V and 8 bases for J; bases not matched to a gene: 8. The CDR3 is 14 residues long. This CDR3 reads CAISDRGRMLTQYF. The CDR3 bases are TGTGCCATCAGCGACAGGGGGCGCATGCTTACGCAGTATTTT.

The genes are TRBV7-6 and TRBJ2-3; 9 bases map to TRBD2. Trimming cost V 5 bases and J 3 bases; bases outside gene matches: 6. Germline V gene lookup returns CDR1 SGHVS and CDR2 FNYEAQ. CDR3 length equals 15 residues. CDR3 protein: CASSTTAGGTDTQYF. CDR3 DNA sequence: TGTGCCAGCAGCACGACAGCGGGGGGAACAGATACGCAGTATTTT.

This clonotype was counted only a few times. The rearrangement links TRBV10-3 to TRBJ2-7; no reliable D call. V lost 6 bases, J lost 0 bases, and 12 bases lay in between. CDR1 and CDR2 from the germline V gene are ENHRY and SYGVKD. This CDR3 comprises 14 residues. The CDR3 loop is CAISQDGSSYEQYV. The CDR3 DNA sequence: TGTGCCATCAGCCAGGACGGTAGCTCCTACGAGCAGTACGTC.

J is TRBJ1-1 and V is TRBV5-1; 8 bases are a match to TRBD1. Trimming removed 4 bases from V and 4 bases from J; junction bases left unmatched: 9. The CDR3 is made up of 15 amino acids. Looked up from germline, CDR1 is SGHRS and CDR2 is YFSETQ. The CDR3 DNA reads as TGCGCCAGCAGCAGGAGACAGGGGATCGGCACTGAAGCTTTCTTT. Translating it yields CASSRRQGIGTEAFF.